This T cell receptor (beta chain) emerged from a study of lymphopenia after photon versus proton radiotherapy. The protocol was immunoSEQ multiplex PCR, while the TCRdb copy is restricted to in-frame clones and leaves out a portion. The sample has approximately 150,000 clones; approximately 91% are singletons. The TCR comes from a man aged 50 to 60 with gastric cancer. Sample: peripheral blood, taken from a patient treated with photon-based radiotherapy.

In nucleotides, the CDR3 is TGTGCCAGCAGAGGACAGGGGACTGGAAACACCATATATTTT. Residues: CASRGQGTGNTIYF. This sequence joins TRBV21-1 and TRBJ1-3; the table calls TRBD1, which could not be checked here. TRBV21-1 is a documented pseudogene. The CDR3 is made up of 14 amino acids.